The 32 T cell receptor beta chains below come from one sample, sequenced in a study of technical replicates of blood from several donors. The assay was immunoSEQ multiplex PCR, and TCRdb's table has in-frame clones only and misses some. In the table there are 55,000 to 75,000 clones, roughly 92% of which are singletons. The sequenced material came from PBMCs. These receptors all come from a human donor in good health. Some clones in this sample may be carry-over from other donors' samples.

The J gene is TRBJ2-1, the V gene TRBV11-3; D possibly corresponds to TRBD2 (6 bases). Looked up from germline, CDR1 is SGHNT and CDR2 is YENEEA. The CDR3 spans 15 residues. V lost 5 bases to trimming and J lost 4 bases, with 15 bases between them. CDR3 protein: CASSPGGTRYNEQFF. The DNA for the CDR3 is TGTGCCAGCAGCCCGGGCGGGACTCGATACAATGAGCAGTTCTTC.

This clone has just one count. The chain links TRBV5-1 to TRBJ1-2; 8 bases map to TRBD1. From germline, CDR1 is SGHRS and CDR2 YFSETQ. The CDR3 sequence is 16 residues long. The ends lost 2 bases at V and 4 bases at J; junction bases unmatched: 10. Here the CDR3 reads CASSFLGIQGGYGYTF. DNA for the CDR3: TGCGCCAGCAGCTTCTTGGGTATACAGGGGGGCTATGGCTACACCTTC. Variable domain in full (rest from reference TRBV5-1 and TRBJ1-2): KAGVTQTPRYLIKTRGQQVTLSCSPISGHRSVSWYQQTPGQGLQFLFEYFSETQRNKGNFPGRFSGRQFSNSRSEMNVSTLELGDSALYLCASSFLGIQGGYGYTFGSGTRLTVV.

The CDR3 bases are TGCGCCAGCAGCGTAGGGACTAGCGGGGATCGGGATACGCAGTATTTT. The encoded protein is CASSVGTSGDRDTQYF. The chain links TRBV5-1 to TRBJ2-3; 13 bases align to TRBD2. Trimming at V came to 4 bases and at J to 6 bases, leaving 8 bases not matched to a gene. The CDR3 is 16 amino acids. Germline V gene data show CDR1 as SGHRS and CDR2 as YFSETQ.

The chain employs TRBV5-1 and TRBJ1-2; 9 bases map to TRBD1. V gave up 0 bases and J gave up 1 base; unmatched junction bases: 4. Germline loops: CDR1 SGHRS, CDR2 YFSETQ. This CDR3 contains 16 residues. CDR3 loop: CASSLGTGANNYGYTF. Here the CDR3 DNA reads TGCGCCAGCAGCTTGGGGACAGGGGCAAATAACTATGGCTACACCTTC.

This clone was counted a few times. This rearrangement joins TRBV7-6 to TRBJ2-3; 13 bases are shared with TRBD2. After removal of 5 bases from V and 1 base from J, the junction contained 6 bases not matched to a gene. Germline CDR1 and CDR2: SGHVS and FNYEAQ. The CDR3 is made up of 17 amino acids. DNA of the CDR3: TGTGCCAGCAGCCCTCACGGACTAGCGGGGGGCACAGATACGCAGTATTTT. Its translation is CASSPHGLAGGTDTQYF.

The chain is built from TRBV12-5 and TRBJ2-7, with 9 bases lining up with TRBD1. The junction had 3 bases not matched to a gene; V was cut back by 0 bases and J by 6 bases. Germline-derived CDR1 and CDR2 are LGHNT and FRNRAP. There are 14 residues in the CDR3. The DNA of the CDR3 is TGTGCTAGTGGTTTGGTACAGGGGGCCTTCGAGCAGTACTTC. Protein product: CASGLVQGAFEQYF.

The genes are TRBV7-9 and TRBJ2-7, with D uncertain. This CDR3 contains 11 residues. In germline, CDR1 is SEHNR, CDR2 FQNEAQ (reference sequence). DNA of the CDR3: TGTGGCCCAGAAATTGAATACGAGCAGTACTTC. This sequence encodes CGPEIEYEQYF.

This chain connects TRBV13 to TRBJ1-3, with D hard to call. The germline gives CDR1 PRHDT, CDR2 FYEKMQ (reference sequence). Trimming removed 5 bases from V and 0 bases from J, with 14 bases in between. The CDR3 has 16 residues. CDR3 sequence (DNA): TGTGCCAGCAGCCGAGGAGGGAGGAGCTCTGGAAACACCATATATTTT. Translating gives CASSRGGRSSGNTIYF.

This clone occurred a few times. The genes are TRBV4-1 and TRBJ1-6; D is uncertain. Germline V gene data show CDR1 as MGHRA and CDR2 as YSYEKL. Trimming stripped 0 bases from V and 5 bases from J, with 2 bases between. The CDR3 is 13 amino acids. CDR3 amino acids: CASSQDNNSPLHF. CDR3 in DNA: TGCGCCAGCAGCCAAGATAATAATTCACCCCTCCACTTT.

The chain recombines TRBV9 with TRBJ1-2; D is uncertain. Germline-derived CDR1 and CDR2 are SGDLS and YYNGEE. This CDR3 spans 15 amino acids. The ends were cut back, 4 bases at V and 0 bases at J, with 13 bases in the middle. The CDR3 DNA follows: TGTGCCAGCAGCCCAGCGGCAGCATCTAACTATGGCTACACCTTC. This sequence encodes CASSPAAASNYGYTF.

The rearrangement uses TRBV6-4 and TRBJ2-1, with D tentatively TRBD2 (5 bases). CDR1 is MRHNA, CDR2 SNTAGT, per germline. V lost 4 bases and J lost 0, with 13 bases in between. The CDR3 sequence is 16 residues long. The CDR3 nucleotides are TGTGCCAGCAGTGTCCGGACTCAAAGCTCCTACAATGAGCAGTTCTTC. Its protein product is CASSVRTQSSYNEQFF.

The chain combines TRBV7-9 with TRBJ1-4; TRBD1 aligns across 8 bases. The CDR3 has 13 amino acids. The V segment lost 8 bases and the J segment 8 bases; nucleotides outside the gene matches: 7. The germline V gene has CDR1 SEHNR and CDR2 FQNEAQ (reference sequence). CDR3 sequence reads: CASETGAREKLFF. The CDR3 coding sequence is TGTGCCAGCGAGACAGGGGCAAGGGAAAAACTGTTTTTT.

The V and J genes are TRBV7-8 and TRBJ2-2, with D possibly matching TRBD1 (5 bases). The CDR3 is 13 amino acids. From germline, CDR1 is SGHVS and CDR2 FQNEAQ. Trimming shortened V by 5 bases and J by 6 bases, and 10 bases separated the two germline ends. Written as DNA, the CDR3 is TGTGCCAGCAGCGGCAGGGTTCCCGGGGAGCTGTTTTTT. It is translated as CASSGRVPGELFF.

A single count supports this clone. This sequence joins TRBV16 and TRBJ2-6; unclear D gene. This CDR3 has 19 residues. Germline V gene sequence: CDR1 KGHSY, CDR2 FQNENV. The germline V and J ends were trimmed by 4 bases and 0 bases, with 19 bases remaining between them. The CDR3 DNA follows: TGTGCCAGCAGCCCGGTGCTGGGCGTCGAACCCTCTGGGGCCAACGTCCTGACTTTC. Translation: CASSPVLGVEPSGANVLTF.

The chain employs TRBV5-6 and TRBJ1-6; 7 bases line up with TRBD1. This CDR3 is 15 amino acids long. The J segment lost 6 bases and the V segment lost 4 bases, leaving 7 bases of the junction unmatched. Germline-derived CDR1 and CDR2 are SGHDT and YYEEEE. This CDR3 reads CASSRLTGVNSPLHF. CDR3 nucleotides: TGTGCCAGCAGCCGCCTTACAGGGGTTAATTCACCCCTCCACTTT.

This clone was counted once. This chain connects TRBV7-8 to TRBJ1-2; D perhaps matches TRBD1 (6 bases). The CDR3 sequence is 13 residues long. Germline loops: CDR1 SGHVS, CDR2 FQNEAQ. With 3 bases removed from V and 6 bases from J, the gap between germline ends came to 11 bases. The CDR3 nucleotides read TGTGCCAGCAGCTTCGGACAGCTTGATGGCTACACCTTC. Its translation: CASSFGQLDGYTF.

The chain joins TRBV11-2 to TRBJ2-3; 8 bases match TRBD2. The CDR3 sequence is 15 residues long. V lost 1 base and J lost 6; bases outside the gene matches: 6. CDR1 and CDR2 from the germline V gene are SGHAT and FQNNGV. The CDR3 region has the DNA TGTGCCAGCAGCTTAGGACTAGCGTTCGGCGATACGCAGTATTTT. It codes for CASSLGLAFGDTQYF.

J is TRBJ2-5 and V is TRBV10-3, with D hard to call. Germline V gene data show CDR1 as ENHRY and CDR2 as SYGVKD. The CDR3 covers 11 residues. V shed 3 bases and J shed 5 bases, with 4 bases lying between them. The chain's CDR3 is CAISEEETQYF. DNA for the CDR3: TGTGCCATCAGTGAAGAGGAGACCCAGTACTTC.

The chain employs TRBV6-1 and TRBJ1-3, with a possible D match to TRBD1 (5 bases). The CDR3 covers 14 residues. Germline CDR1 reads MNHNS; CDR2 reads SASEGT. V lost 4 bases to trimming and J lost 8 bases, with 15 bases between them. The CDR3 DNA reads as TGTGCCAGCAGTGGGGTGGGACCGGGGGACACCATATATTTT. Its translation is CASSGVGPGDTIYF.

J is TRBJ2-7 and V is TRBV7-2; tentatively, D is TRBD2 (6 bases). This CDR3 comprises 16 residues. V lost 5 bases and J lost 1, with 18 bases in between. Germline-derived CDR1 and CDR2 are SGHTA and FQGNSA. The CDR3 sequence is CASSPSSDPRSYEQYF. CDR3 coding DNA: TGTGCCAGCAGCCCCTCTAGCGATCCTAGATCCTACGAGCAGTACTTC. The variable domain in full, completed from reference TRBV7-2 and TRBJ2-7, reads GAGVSQSPSNKVTEKGKDVELRCDPISGHTALYWYRQSLGQGLEFLIYFQGNSAPDKSGLPSDRFSAERTGGSVSTLTIQRTQQEDSAVYLCASSPSSDPRSYEQYFGPGTRLTVT.

This sequence joins TRBV10-3 and TRBJ2-1; 7 bases fit TRBD2. CDR1 and CDR2 (germline): ENHRY, SYGVKD. V shed 6 bases, J shed 1 base, and the junction held 9 bases outside the gene matches. The CDR3 has 16 residues. The CDR3 nucleotides read TGTGCCATCAGGATTACCAGCGGGGATTCCTACAATGAGCAGTTCTTC. Translating gives CAIRITSGDSYNEQFF.

This clone came up once. The V call is TRBV30, the J call TRBJ2-5; 10 nucleotides match TRBD2. Germline V CDR1 and CDR2: GTSNPN, SVGIG (reference sequence). This CDR3 is 16 amino acids long. Trimming cost V 1 base and J 5 bases; bases outside gene matches: 10. CDR3 sequence (DNA): TGTGCCTGGAGTGACATAGCGGGAGGCCCGCGGGAGACCCAGTACTTC. This encodes CAWSDIAGGPRETQYF.

The chain couples TRBV20-1 to TRBJ2-7, with D possibly matching TRBD1 (5 bases). Trimming cost V 6 bases and J 9 bases, with 15 bases left between them. The CDR3 extends over 11 amino acids. From germline, CDR1 is DFQATT and CDR2 SNEGSKA (reference sequence). CDR3 protein: CSAPLGPGQYF. The CDR3 DNA reads as TGCAGTGCCCCCCTGGGGCCCGGGCAGTACTTC.

The chain carries TRBV6-5 and TRBJ2-7; 7 positions agree with TRBD2. V shed 6 bases, J shed 0 bases, and the junction held 8 bases outside the gene matches. The CDR3 totals 15 residues. Germline V lookup: CDR1 MNHEY, CDR2 SVGAGI. This chain's CDR3 is CASSQSGASSYEQYF. As DNA, the CDR3 is TGTGCCAGCAGCCAAAGCGGGGCGAGCTCCTACGAGCAGTACTTC.

The V gene is TRBV28, the J gene TRBJ1-2; TRBD1 agrees at 9 bases. Germline V gene sequence: CDR1 MDHEN, CDR2 SYDVKM. The V gene end was trimmed by 2 bases and the J gene end by 4 bases; junction bases not matched to a gene: 5. The CDR3 loop spans 15 amino acids. The CDR3 loop is CASSLPTGGPYGYTF. CDR3 coding DNA: TGTGCCAGCAGTTTACCTACAGGGGGCCCCTATGGCTACACCTTC.

The chain recombines TRBV18 with TRBJ2-2; 8 nucleotides match TRBD1. Germline CDR1 reads KGHSH; CDR2 reads LQKENI. The CDR3 length is 15 residues. The V segment lost 2 bases and the J segment 1 base; nucleotides outside the gene matches: 0. The CDR3 bases are TGTGCCAGCTCACCAGGGACAGGGAACACCGGGGAGCTGTTTTTT. Its translation is CASSPGTGNTGELFF.

The chain couples TRBV9 to TRBJ2-5; 7 positions match TRBD1. The CDR3 extends over 16 amino acids. The V gene's germline CDR1 is SGDLS and CDR2 YYNGEE. Unmatched junction bases numbered 10, after V lost 0 bases and J lost 5 bases. The CDR3 loop reads CASSVGGTGVSETQYF. In nucleotides, the CDR3 is TGTGCCAGCAGCGTAGGAGGAACAGGGGTTTCGGAGACCCAGTACTTC.

This rearrangement joins TRBV5-4 to TRBJ2-3; TRBD2 matches 11 bases. V trimming: 1 base; J trimming: 3 bases; junction bases outside the gene matches: 1. The CDR3 extends over 15 amino acids. CDR1 and CDR2 from the germline V gene are SGHNT and YYREEE (reference sequence). The CDR3 sequence: CASSLPSGRTDTQYF. The CDR3, as DNA: TGTGCCAGCAGCTTGCCTAGCGGGAGGACAGATACGCAGTATTTT.

CDR3 in amino acids: CASSESTYNEQFF. CDR3 DNA sequence: TGTGCCAGCAGTGAAAGCACTTACAATGAGCAGTTCTTC. The chain uses TRBV6-1 and TRBJ2-1; D unclear. This CDR3 comprises 13 residues. In germline, CDR1 is MNHNS, CDR2 SASEGT. The germline V and J ends were trimmed by 2 bases and 4 bases, with 6 bases remaining between them.

The V gene is TRBV7-8, the J gene TRBJ2-4; 7 bases align to TRBD2. Germline lookup yields CDR1 SGHVS and CDR2 FQNEAQ. This CDR3 contains 17 residues. V shed 6 bases and J 3 bases; nucleotides not matched to a gene: 14. This CDR3 is CASRGDSGLLIKNIQYF. The DNA of the CDR3 is TGTGCCAGCAGGGGAGATAGCGGGCTTCTCATCAAAAACATTCAGTACTTC.

This rearrangement joins TRBV5-1 to TRBJ2-5; TRBD2 aligns across 7 bases. Germline CDR1 is SGHRS and CDR2 is YFSETQ. The CDR3 loop spans 15 amino acids. V lost 4 bases, J lost 1 base, and 7 bases stayed unmatched. The CDR3 sequence is CASSLSGTGQETQYF. The CDR3 DNA is TGCGCCAGCAGCCTAAGCGGGACCGGCCAAGAGACCCAGTACTTC.

In its sample, this clone was seen a few times. The chain couples TRBV6-5 to TRBJ1-6; D unclear. V lost 0 bases and J lost 6, with 9 bases in between. The CDR3 sequence is 15 residues long. Germline V gene data show CDR1 as MNHEY and CDR2 as SVGAGI. The CDR3 region has the DNA TGTGCCAGCAGTTACTCTCGAGGCAGTAATTCACCCCTCCACTTT. The encoded protein is CASSYSRGSNSPLHF.